The rows below give T cell receptor beta chains drawn from one sample of a study of OX40 agonist ivuxolimab in advanced cancers. Profiled with immunoSEQ multiplex PCR; TCRdb holds only in-frame clones, not every one. The sample lists 52,000 or so clones, 94% occurring once. Sequencing was performed on CD4+ or CD8+ T cells sorted from blood, taken in a trial of the OX40 agonist ivuxolimab. These receptor sequences come from an adult with an advanced solid tumor such as melanoma, head and neck, liver or kidney cancer. CDR3s include the opening cysteine and the closing phenylalanine or tryptophan. The order of the fields is V gene, J gene, clone size, D gene, CDR3 DNA, CDR3 protein. A D gene is named only where the DNA matches it firmly. Clone size, where shown, is once, few, many, or a class for clones that have expanded.

TRBV6-5	TRBJ1-4	medium-sized	.	TGTGCCAGCAGGGGGAGAGGGGGACGTGAAAAACTGTTTTTT	CASRGRGGREKLFF
TRBV13	TRBJ2-3	.	TRBD2	TGTGCCAGCAGCTTCGGATGGGCTAGCGGGAGGGATACGCAGTATTTT	CASSFGWASGRDTQYF
TRBV6-6	TRBJ2-2	.	.	TGTGCCAGCAGTTACTCCCCTTTAGCCGGGGAGCTGTTTTTT	CASSYSPLAGELFF
TRBV28	TRBJ2-7	.	.	TGTGCCAGCAGTTTATCCCTGCCTGGTCGCGAGCAGTACTTC	CASSLSLPGREQYF
TRBV4-1	TRBJ2-7	.	.	TGCGCCAGCAGCCAAGGGGTTTGGGTGAACGAGCAGTACTTC	CASSQGVWVNEQYF
TRBV20-1	TRBJ1-1	.	.	TGCAGTGCTAGTCTGTCCGGGTTAGCTTTCTTT	CSASLSGLAFF
TRBV4-2	TRBJ2-4	.	TRBD2	TGTGCCAGCAGCCAAGAATCTTGGCTAGCGGAAAACATTCAGTACTTC	CASSQESWLAENIQYF
TRBV4-1	TRBJ1-1	.	.	TGCGCCAGCAGCCAAGATGGCGGTACTGAAGCTTTCTTT	CASSQDGGTEAFF
TRBV9	TRBJ2-7	.	.	TGTGCCAGCAGCGTAGGCAGGTCGAACGTGTACGAGCAGTACTTC	CASSVGRSNVYEQYF
TRBV9	TRBJ2-1	once	TRBD1	TGTGCCAGCAGCGGGACAGGGTATACGAATGAGCAGTTCTTC	CASSGTGYTNEQFF
TRBV28	TRBJ2-1	.	TRBD2	TGTGCCAGCAGTTCGAGACTAGCGGGAGCCCATGAGCAGTTCTTC	CASSSRLAGAHEQFF
TRBV21-1	TRBJ2-5	.	.	TGTGCCAGCAGCCGATACCAAACAGCGGGGGAGACCCAGTACTTC	CASSRYQTAGETQYF
TRBV5-1	TRBJ2-3	.	TRBD2	TGCGCCAGCAGCTTGGAGGGACTAGCGCCGGACCCGCAGTATTTT	CASSLEGLAPDPQYF
TRBV4-2	TRBJ2-7	.	TRBD2	TGTGCCAGCAGCCAAGGACTAGCGGGAGAGGTCCCCTACGAGCAGTACTTC	CASSQGLAGEVPYEQYF
TRBV13	TRBJ2-7	.	TRBD2	TGTGCCAGCAGGCTAGCGGGACCCGAGGGACGATACGAGCAGTACTTC	CASRLAGPEGRYEQYF
TRBV4-1	TRBJ1-1	.	.	TGCGCCAGCAGCCTCATAGGGGTTGAGGGCACTGAAGCTTTCTTT	CASSLIGVEGTEAFF
TRBV5-8	TRBJ1-2	.	.	TGTGCCAGCAGCTTGCGGCGTCAGGTTAACTATGGCTACACCTTC	CASSLRRQVNYGYTF
TRBV28	TRBJ2-7	.	.	TGTGCCACTTCGGACCCGGGGAGCGAGCAGTACTTC	CATSDPGSEQYF
TRBV5-1	TRBJ2-7	once	.	TGCGCCAGCAGCTTGGGATCAGGGAATCCTCTCACCTACGAGCAGTACTTC	CASSLGSGNPLTYEQYF
TRBV19	TRBJ1-2	.	.	TGTGCCAGTAGTATCTATGCGGGGGATCACTATGGCTACACCTTC	CASSIYAGDHYGYTF
TRBV28	TRBJ2-2	.	.	TGTGCCAGCAGATTGGGAACCGGGGAGCTGTTTTTT	CASRLGTGELFF
TRBV30	TRBJ2-1	.	TRBD2	TGTGCCTGGAGTGTAGGGCGGGAGGGCCCCAATGAGCAGTTCTTC	CAWSVGREGPNEQFF
TRBV4-1	TRBJ1-3	.	.	TGCGCCAGCAGCCAACGAAACCGAGACAGTTTTGGAAACACCATATATTTT	CASSQRNRDSFGNTIYF
TRBV30	TRBJ1-3	.	.	TGTGCCTGGAGTGATCAGGGGTATCCTGGAAACACCATATATTTT	CAWSDQGYPGNTIYF
TRBV4-1	TRBJ2-7	.	TRBD1	TGCGCCAGCAGACGCGACGGACAGGTCGGGCGGGAGCAGTACTTC	CASRRDGQVGREQYF